This T cell receptor (beta chain) stems from a study of cytomegalovirus exposure and HLA in healthy donors. Study observations and caveats: Three CMV-associated chains were confirmed in vitro to be specific for CMV antigens. Later, TCR association rates were found to vary by HLA locus, highest for DRB1 and lowest for HLA-C. TCR beta V- and J-gene trimming was later associated with a missense DCLRE1C variant.

Donors likely had unrecorded immune exposures despite being nominally healthy when sampled. This clone was counted once. Antigen unknown. CDR1 is LNHDA, CDR2 SQIVND, per germline (reference sequence). Trimming took off 5 bases at V and 6 bases at J, with 14 bases between the two ends. The CDR3 spans 13 residues. It was with 60 Vbeta and 13 Jbeta primers that the PCR ran. Only in-frame clones appear in the TCRdb table, and some are missing; sequencing was by immunoSEQ multiplex PCR. In the table there are about 44,000 clones, approximately 90% of which are singletons. The sequence was collected from a woman in her thirties or forties in good health and CMV-seropositive. Sequencing used PBMCs. The rearrangement uses TRBV19 and TRBJ2-7; D may be TRBD1 (5 bases). The CDR3 region has the DNA TGTGCCAGTAGTCCCGGACAACCCTTCGAGCAGTACTTC. Its protein is CASSPGQPFEQYF.